This T cell receptor beta chain was captured by sequencing in a study of CD8 T cells in cerebrospinal fluid in Alzheimer's disease (dated by TCRdb to about 2020). In terms of the full investigation: The study used two single-cell methods, plate-based nested PCR sequencing and droplet-based sequencing, to evaluate clonal expansion of CSF T cells. The study examined whether cerebrospinal fluid from healthy elderly individuals and from patients with neurodegenerative disease contained clonally expanded T cells. In the droplet-based CSF analysis comparing patients with controls, about nine healthy controls (roughly 11,000 cells) and about nine patients with MCI or Alzheimer's disease (more than 10,000 cells) were included. A total of 20 to 30 samples were covered by the CSF gene-expression analysis, in which Parkinson's disease patients were included. The paper's findings and limits, for the study overall: The authors cautioned that detecting EBV-specific TCRs in CSF does not establish a causal link between EBV and Alzheimer's disease. The overall clonality comparison included only samples with detectable clones (11 healthy, 5 MCI, 5 AD, 6 PD). In patients with MCI or Alzheimer's disease, the biggest CSF clone accounted for a larger percentage of TCRs than in controls. The EBV-specific clones were neither the most highly expanded clones nor enriched among patients. In pooled data, a highly expanded clone (at least 3% of TCRs) was found in 1 of 10 healthy subjects versus most of the 6 Alzheimer's patients.

Its count unrecorded, this clonotype is medium-sized (0.01 to 0.1%) by frequency. Its antigen remains unidentified. Because antigen-specific T cells had previously been reported in Parkinson's disease blood, the researchers used Parkinson's disease patients as a neurodegenerative disease comparison group. Acute infectious disease was absent in all participants, and all participants were in good physical condition. Neurodegeneration in patients was confirmed using biomarkers including neurofilament, amyloid-beta and tau. Live CSF cells for droplet-based sequencing were sorted with a live/dead marker. CSF was obtained by lumbar puncture, and immune cells were pelleted by centrifugation at 300g. CSF samples were checked for red blood cells, and any sample contaminated with blood was excluded. CSF cells were cryopreserved in freezing medium, frozen overnight at -80 degrees C, and subsequently stored in liquid nitrogen. Before analysis, CSF samples were kept in storage for less than six months.

The CDR3 spans 13 residues, from the cysteine through the phenylalanine. No coding sequence is recorded. From the germline V gene (reference sequence), CDR1 is MNHEY and CDR2 is SMNVEV. The library was obtained by 10x single-cell sequencing. Profiling of CSF cells was done with 10X Genomics single-cell V(D)J and 5' gene-expression libraries. An Illumina NextSeq550 was used to sequence CSF single-cell TCR libraries. As for the original processing: After V(D)J reads were mapped to the vdj-GRCh38 alts ensemble 2.0.0 reference, the Cell Ranger vdj pipeline was used to analyse the reads. Clonotypes were defined as cell barcodes sharing the same set of productive CDR3 nucleotide sequences. Clonotype information was added to Seurat v3.0 gene-expression metadata to link clonality with transcriptional profiles. Any CSF cell with more than 1,800 genes, more than 7,500 UMIs or more than 10% mitochondrial reads was excluded. To find TCRs with known antigen specificity, CDR3-beta sequences were matched against VDJdb. Clone sharing was examined by network analysis using the R package qgraph, in which only TCRs with complete alpha and beta chains were included. Through TCRdb reprocessing, the reads give one entry per CDR3 protein sequence; DNA is omitted. TCRdb's processing, not the authors' own work, is the source of the V and J calls. The table for this sample shows around 1,200 distinct CDR3 sequences. The ten largest clones capture around 19% of the sample.

This TCR was sampled from a human donor with Parkinson's disease. The receptor chain draws on TRBV27 and TRBJ2-1. Sequenced sample: cerebrospinal fluid. The CDR3 region reads CASSIGPYNEQFF.